This T cell receptor (beta chain) was found in a study of T cell responses to AZD1222 COVID-19 vaccine. Study at large: Second-dose recipients at about 4 or about 12 weeks were treated as one pooled group.

Regarding the study as a whole: A mostly white British donor set with more females was recruited, and clonal diversity was possibly underestimated. Two AZD1222 administrations were followed by greater Spike-specific TCR breadth and depth.

As for this clone: Its cognate antigen is unknown.

TCRdb keeps only in-frame clones here, not all; method: immunoSEQ multiplex PCR. The sample records approximately 170,000 clones, around 91% being singletons. CDR3 size: 17 residues. Germline CDR1 and CDR2: SGHTA and FQGNSA. J lost 0 bases, V lost 1 base, and 5 bases had no gene match. The source of this sequence is an adult in good health. Sequenced here: peripheral blood, sampled on day 0 of AZD1222 vaccination. The V gene is TRBV7-2, the J gene TRBJ2-3; TRBD1 matches 9 bases. The chain's CDR3 is CASSLDGQGKSTDTQYF. The CDR3 DNA is TGTGCCAGCAGCTTAGACGGACAGGGGAAGAGCACAGATACGCAGTATTTT.